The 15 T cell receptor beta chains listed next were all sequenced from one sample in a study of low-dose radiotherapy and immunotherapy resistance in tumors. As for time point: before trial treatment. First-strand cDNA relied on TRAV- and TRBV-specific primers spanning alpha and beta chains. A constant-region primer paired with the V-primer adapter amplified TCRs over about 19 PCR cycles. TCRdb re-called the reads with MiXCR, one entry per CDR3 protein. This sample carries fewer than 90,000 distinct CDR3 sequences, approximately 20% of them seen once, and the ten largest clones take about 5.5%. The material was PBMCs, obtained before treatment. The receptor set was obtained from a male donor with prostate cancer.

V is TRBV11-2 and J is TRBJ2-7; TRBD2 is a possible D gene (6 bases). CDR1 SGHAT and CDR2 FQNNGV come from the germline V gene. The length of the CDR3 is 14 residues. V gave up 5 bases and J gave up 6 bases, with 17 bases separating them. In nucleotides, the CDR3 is TGTGCCAGCAGCCAAAACAGAGCCGGGGGCGAGCAGTACTTC. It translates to CASSQNRAGGEQYF.

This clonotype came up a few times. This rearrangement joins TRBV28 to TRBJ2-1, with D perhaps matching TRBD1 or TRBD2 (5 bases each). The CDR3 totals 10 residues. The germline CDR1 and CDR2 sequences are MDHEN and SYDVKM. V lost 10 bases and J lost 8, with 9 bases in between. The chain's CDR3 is CATGRHEQFF. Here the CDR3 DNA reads TGTGCCACGGGGCGGCATGAGCAGTTCTTC.

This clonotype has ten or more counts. The DNA of the CDR3 is TGTGCCAGTAGGACAGATCCCACCGGGGAGCTGTTTTTT. Its translation is CASRTDPTGELFF. The chain has TRBV19 and TRBJ2-2, with D maybe TRBD1 (5 bases). V was pared by 6 bases and J by 4 bases, with 9 bases between. There are 13 residues in the CDR3. The germline V gene encodes CDR1 LNHDA and CDR2 SQIVND (reference sequence).

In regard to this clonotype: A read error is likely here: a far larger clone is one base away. This CDR3 reads CASSLGGDKRYNEQYF. CDR3 DNA: TGTGCCAGCAGCTTGGGTGGGGACAAGAGATACAATGAGCAGTACTTC. The genes are TRBV5-4 and TRBJ2-7; D is perhaps TRBD1 (6 bases). Germline V gives CDR1 SGHNT, CDR2 YYREEE (reference sequence). Trimming stripped 0 bases from V and 7 bases from J, with 20 bases between. There are 16 residues in the CDR3.

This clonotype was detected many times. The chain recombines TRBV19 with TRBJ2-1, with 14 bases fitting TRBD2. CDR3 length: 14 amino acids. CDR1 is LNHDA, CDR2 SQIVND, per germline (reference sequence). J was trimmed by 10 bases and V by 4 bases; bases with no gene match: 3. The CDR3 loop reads CASSTGLAGGEQFF. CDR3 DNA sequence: TGTGCCAGTAGTACCGGACTAGCGGGAGGAGAGCAGTTCTTC. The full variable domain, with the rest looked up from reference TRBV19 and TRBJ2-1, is DGGITQSPKYLFRKEGQNVTLSCEQNLNHDAMYWYRQDPGQGLRLIYYSQIVNDFQKGDIAEGYSVSREKKESFPLTVTSAQKNPTAFYLCASSTGLAGGEQFFGPGTRLTVL.

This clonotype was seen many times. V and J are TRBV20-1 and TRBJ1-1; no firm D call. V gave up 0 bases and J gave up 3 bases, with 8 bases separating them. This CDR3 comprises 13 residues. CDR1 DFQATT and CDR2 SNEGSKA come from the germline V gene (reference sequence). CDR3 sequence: CSAREGLYTEAFF. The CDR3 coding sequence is TGCAGTGCTAGAGAGGGTCTGTACACTGAAGCTTTCTTT.

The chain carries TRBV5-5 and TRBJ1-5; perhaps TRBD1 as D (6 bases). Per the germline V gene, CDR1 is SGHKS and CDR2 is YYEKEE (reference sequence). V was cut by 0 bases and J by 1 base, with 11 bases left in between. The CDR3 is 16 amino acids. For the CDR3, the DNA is TGTGCCAGCAGCTTGGTAGGGGGTTCGAGCAATCAGCCCCAGCATTTT. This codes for CASSLVGGSSNQPQHF. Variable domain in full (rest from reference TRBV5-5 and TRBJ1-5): DAGVTQSPTHLIKTRGQQVTLRCSPISGHKSVSWYQQVLGQGPQFIFQYYEKEERGRGNFPDRFSARQFPNYSSELNVNALLLGDSALYLCASSLVGGSSNQPQHFGDGTRLSIL.

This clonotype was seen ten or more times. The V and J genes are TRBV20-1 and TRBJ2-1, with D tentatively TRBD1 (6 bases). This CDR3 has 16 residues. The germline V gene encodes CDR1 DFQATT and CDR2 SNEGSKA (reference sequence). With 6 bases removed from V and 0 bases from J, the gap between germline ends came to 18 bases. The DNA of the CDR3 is TGCAGTGCCGATTCCAGGGACACTGACTCCTACAATGAGCAGTTCTTC. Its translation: CSADSRDTDSYNEQFF.

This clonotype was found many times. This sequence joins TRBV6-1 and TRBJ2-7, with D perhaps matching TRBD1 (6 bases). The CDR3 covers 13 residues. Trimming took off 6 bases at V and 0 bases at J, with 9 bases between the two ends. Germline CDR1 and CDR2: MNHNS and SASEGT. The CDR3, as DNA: TGTGCCAGCAGACGGACAGCCTCCTACGAGCAGTACTTC. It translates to CASRRTASYEQYF.

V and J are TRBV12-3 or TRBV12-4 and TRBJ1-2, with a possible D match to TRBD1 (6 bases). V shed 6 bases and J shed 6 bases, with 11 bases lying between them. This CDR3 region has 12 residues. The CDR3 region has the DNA TGTGCCAGCAGCCCGACAGGTCATGGCTACACCTTC. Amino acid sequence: CASSPTGHGYTF.

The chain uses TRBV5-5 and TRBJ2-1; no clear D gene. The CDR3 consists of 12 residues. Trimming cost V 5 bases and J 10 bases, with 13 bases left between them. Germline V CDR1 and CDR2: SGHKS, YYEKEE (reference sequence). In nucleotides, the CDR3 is TGTGCCAGCAGTTGGAACTCCTACGAGCAGTTCTTC. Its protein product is CASSWNSYEQFF.

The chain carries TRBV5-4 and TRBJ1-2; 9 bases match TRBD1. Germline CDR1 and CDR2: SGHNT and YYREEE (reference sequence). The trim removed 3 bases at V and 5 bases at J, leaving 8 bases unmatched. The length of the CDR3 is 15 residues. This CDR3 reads CASSSNRGQLYGYTF. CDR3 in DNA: TGTGCCAGCAGCTCAAACAGGGGGCAATTATATGGCTACACCTTC.

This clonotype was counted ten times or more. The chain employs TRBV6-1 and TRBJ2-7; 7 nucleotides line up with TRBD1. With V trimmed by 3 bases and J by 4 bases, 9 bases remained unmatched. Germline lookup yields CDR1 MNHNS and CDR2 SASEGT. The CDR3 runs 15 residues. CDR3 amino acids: CASSDFHTGVYEQYF. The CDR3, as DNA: TGTGCCAGCAGTGATTTCCACACAGGGGTATACGAGCAGTACTTC.

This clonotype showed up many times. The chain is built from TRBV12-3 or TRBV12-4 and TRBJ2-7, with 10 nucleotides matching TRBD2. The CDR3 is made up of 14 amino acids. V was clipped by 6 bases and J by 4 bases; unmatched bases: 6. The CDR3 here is CASSEGLASYEQYF. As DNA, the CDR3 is TGTGCCAGCAGCGAGGGACTAGCGTCTTACGAGCAGTACTTC.

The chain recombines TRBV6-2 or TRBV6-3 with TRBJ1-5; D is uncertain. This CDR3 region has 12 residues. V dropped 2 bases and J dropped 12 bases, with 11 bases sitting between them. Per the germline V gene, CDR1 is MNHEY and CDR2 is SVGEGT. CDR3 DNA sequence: TGTGCCAGCAGTTACCCCACCCAAATCCAGCATTTT. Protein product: CASSYPTQIQHF.